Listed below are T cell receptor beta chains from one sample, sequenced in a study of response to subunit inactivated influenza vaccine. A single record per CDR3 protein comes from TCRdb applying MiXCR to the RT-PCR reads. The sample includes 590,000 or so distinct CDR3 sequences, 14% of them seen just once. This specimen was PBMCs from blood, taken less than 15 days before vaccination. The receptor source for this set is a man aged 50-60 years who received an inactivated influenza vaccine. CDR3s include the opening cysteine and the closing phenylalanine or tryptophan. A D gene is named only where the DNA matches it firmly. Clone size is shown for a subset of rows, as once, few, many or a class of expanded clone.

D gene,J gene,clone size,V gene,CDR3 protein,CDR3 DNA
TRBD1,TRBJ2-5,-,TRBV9,CASSPRDRGSPYQETQYF,TGTGCCAGCAGCCCCCGGGACAGGGGGTCACCTTACCAAGAGACCCAGTACTTC
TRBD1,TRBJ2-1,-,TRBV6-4,CASSDTGGSYNEQFF,TGTGCCAGCAGTGACACAGGGGGCTCCTACAATGAGCAGTTCTTC
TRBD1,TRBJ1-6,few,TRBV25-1,CASRTGDSPLHF,TGTGCCAGCAGAACAGGGGATTCACCCCTCCACTTT
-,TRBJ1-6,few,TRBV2,CASSDLITNSPLHF,TGTGCCAGCAGTGACCTAATCACGAATTCACCCCTCCACTTT
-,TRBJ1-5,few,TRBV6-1,CASSEDDYSNQPQHF,TGTGCCAGCAGTGAAGATGATTATAGCAATCAGCCCCAGCATTTT
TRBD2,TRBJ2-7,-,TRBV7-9,CATGGTSGDPTLEQYF,TGTGCCACCGGGGGGACTAGCGGAGATCCTACGTTGGAGCAGTACTTC
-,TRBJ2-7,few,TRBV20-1,CSGQGLAVSYEQYF,TGCAGTGGGCAGGGGCTAGCTGTCTCCTACGAGCAGTACTTC
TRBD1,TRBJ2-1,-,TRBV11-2,CASSSDRAAYNEQFF,TGTGCCAGCAGCTCCGACAGGGCGGCCTACAATGAGCAGTTCTTC
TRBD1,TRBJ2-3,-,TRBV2,CASSEIFGQGPDTQYF,TGTGCCAGCAGTGAAATTTTTGGACAGGGCCCAGATACGCAGTATTTT
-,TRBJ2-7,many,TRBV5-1,CASSYGQSEQYF,TGCGCCAGCAGTTACGGACAAAGCGAGCAGTACTTC
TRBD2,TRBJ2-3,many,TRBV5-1,CASSLTSGKTDTQYF,TGCGCCAGCAGCTTGACTAGCGGGAAAACAGATACGCAGTATTTT
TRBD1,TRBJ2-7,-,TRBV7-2,CASSLGQALSYEQYF,TGTGCCAGCAGCTTGGGACAGGCCCTCTCCTACGAGCAGTACTTC
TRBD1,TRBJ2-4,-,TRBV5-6,CASSSQGDENIQYF,TGTGCCAGCAGCTCCCAGGGGGACGAAAACATTCAGTACTTC
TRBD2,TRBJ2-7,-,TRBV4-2,CASSEELAGGWEQYF,TGTGCCAGCAGCGAGGAACTAGCGGGAGGGTGGGAGCAGTACTTC
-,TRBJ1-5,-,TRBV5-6,CASSFYYSSGTPSNQPQHF,TGTGCCAGCAGCTTTTACTATAGTTCCGGGACACCTAGCAATCAGCCCCAGCATTTT
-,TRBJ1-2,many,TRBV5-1,CASSHQSGNTNYGYTF,TGCGCCAGCAGCCACCAGTCGGGGAATACTAACTATGGCTACACCTTC
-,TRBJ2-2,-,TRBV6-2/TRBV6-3,CASSYSGRANTGELFF,TGTGCCAGCAGTTACTCTGGGCGCGCGAACACCGGGGAGCTGTTTTTT
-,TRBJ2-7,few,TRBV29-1,CSVAGVSYEQYF,TGCAGCGTTGCGGGTGTCTCCTACGAGCAGTACTTC
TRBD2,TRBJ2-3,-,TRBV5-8,CASNRGSGYTDTQYF,TGTGCCAGCAATCGAGGTAGCGGGTACACAGATACGCAGTATTTT
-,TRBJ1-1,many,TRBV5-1,CASSKQGSLTEAFF,TGCGCCAGCAGCAAACAGGGATCTTTAACTGAAGCTTTCTTT
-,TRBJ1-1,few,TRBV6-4,CASSDPRMQRLNTEAFF,TGTGCCAGCAGTGACCCCCGTATGCAGAGATTAAACACTGAAGCTTTCTTT
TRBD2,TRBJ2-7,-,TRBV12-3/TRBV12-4,CASSLGGGGRQEQYF,TGTGCCAGCAGTTTAGGTGGTGGCGGGAGGCAAGAGCAGTACTTC
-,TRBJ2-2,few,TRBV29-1,CSALLGGGTGELFF,TGCAGCGCCCTTCTCGGGGGAGGAACCGGGGAGCTGTTTTTT
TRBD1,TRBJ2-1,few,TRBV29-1,CSVVSGTGYNEQFF,TGCAGCGTGGTAAGCGGGACAGGGTACAATGAGCAGTTCTTC
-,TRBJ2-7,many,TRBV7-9,CASSLADGYEQYF,TGTGCCAGCAGCTTAGCTGACGGATACGAGCAGTACTTC
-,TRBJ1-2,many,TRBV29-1,CSVSSFYGYTF,TGCAGCGTTAGCAGCTTCTATGGCTACACCTTC
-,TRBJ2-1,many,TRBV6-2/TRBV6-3,CASSLFASGINEQFF,TGTGCCAGCAGCCTCTTCGCCTCCGGGATCAATGAGCAGTTCTTC
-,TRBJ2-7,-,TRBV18,CASSPPGLFNYEQYF,TGTGCCAGCTCACCCCCGGGCCTCTTCAACTACGAGCAGTACTTC
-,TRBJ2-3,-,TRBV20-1,CSARDYLHIDTQYF,TGCAGTGCTAGGGACTACCTACACATAGATACGCAGTATTTT
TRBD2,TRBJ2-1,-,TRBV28,CASSPTGTLAGDRNEQFF,TGTGCCAGCAGCCCAACCGGGACTCTCGCGGGGGATCGCAATGAGCAGTTCTTC
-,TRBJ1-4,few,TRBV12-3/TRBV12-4,CASSPTTNEKLFF,TGTGCCAGCAGCCCAACAACTAATGAAAAACTGTTTTTT
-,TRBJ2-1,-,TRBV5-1,CASSSIEWQGEQFF,TGCGCCAGCAGCTCCATTGAGTGGCAAGGTGAGCAGTTCTTC
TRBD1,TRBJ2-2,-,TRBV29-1,CSAGQGARSLSGELFF,TGCAGCGCCGGACAGGGGGCGCGGTCCCTATCCGGGGAGCTGTTTTTT
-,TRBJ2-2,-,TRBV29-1,CSVRVNSNTGELFF,TGCAGCGTGAGGGTGAACTCGAACACCGGGGAGCTGTTTTTT
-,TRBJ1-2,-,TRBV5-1,CASSIQGTSGYTF,TGCGCCAGCAGCATTCAGGGGACCTCTGGCTACACCTTC
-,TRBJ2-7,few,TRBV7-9,CASSLELYEQYF,TGTGCCAGCAGCTTAGAACTCTACGAGCAGTACTTC
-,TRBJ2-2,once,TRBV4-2,CASSHYGRSSGELFF,TGTGCCAGCAGCCATTATGGAAGGTCTTCGGGGGAGCTGTTTTTT
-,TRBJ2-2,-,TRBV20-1,CSAPKGYGELFF,TGCAGTGCCCCGAAGGGATATGGGGAGCTGTTTTTT
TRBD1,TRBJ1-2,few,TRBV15,CATSSGGYQDRSYYGYTF,TGTGCCACCAGCAGCGGGGGATACCAGGACAGGTCATACTATGGCTACACCTTC
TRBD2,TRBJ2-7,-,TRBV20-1,CSAIFRTRAYEQYF,TGCAGTGCTATTTTCAGGACTAGGGCCTACGAGCAGTACTTC
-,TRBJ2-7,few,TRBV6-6,CASRFGEPYEQYF,TGTGCCAGCCGTTTTGGGGAGCCCTACGAGCAGTACTTC
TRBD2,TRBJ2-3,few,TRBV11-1,CASSFVRTTGGLAGGADTQYF,TGTGCCAGCAGCTTCGTTCGAACCACTGGGGGACTAGCGGGAGGCGCGGATACGCAGTATTTT
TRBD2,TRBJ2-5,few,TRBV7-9,CASSLSSGTQGETQYF,TGTGCCAGCAGCTTGTCTAGCGGGACCCAAGGGGAGACCCAGTACTTC
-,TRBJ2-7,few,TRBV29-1,CSVADRYEQYF,TGCAGCGTCGCTGACAGATACGAGCAGTACTTC
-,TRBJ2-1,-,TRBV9,CASTSQGEQFF,TGTGCCAGCACCTCCCAGGGTGAGCAGTTCTTC
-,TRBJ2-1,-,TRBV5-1,CANSESGQNTDEQFF,TGCGCCAATTCAGAGTCCGGACAGAATACTGATGAGCAGTTCTTC
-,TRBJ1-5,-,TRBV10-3,CAIPEILGPQHF,TGTGCCATCCCCGAAATTCTTGGGCCCCAGCATTTT
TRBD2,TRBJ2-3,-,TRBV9,CASSVAGGPTDTQYF,TGTGCCAGCAGCGTAGCGGGAGGGCCCACAGATACGCAGTATTTT
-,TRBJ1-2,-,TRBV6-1,CASSAAANYGYTF,TGTGCCAGCAGCGCAGCAGCTAACTATGGCTACACCTTC
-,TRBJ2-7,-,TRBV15,CATSRDGMGEQYF,TGTGCCACCAGCAGAGATGGCATGGGCGAGCAGTACTTC
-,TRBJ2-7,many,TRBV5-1,CASRSGGYNEQYF,TGCGCCAGCAGGTCTGGGGGGTATAACGAGCAGTACTTC
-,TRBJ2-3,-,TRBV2,CASSDLGGLGTDTQYF,TGTGCCAGCAGTGACTTGGGTGGACTGGGCACAGATACGCAGTATTTT
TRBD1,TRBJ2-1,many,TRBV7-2,CASSPDRASYNEQFF,TGTGCCAGCAGTCCCGACAGGGCATCCTACAATGAGCAGTTCTTC